A selection of T cell receptor beta chains follows, all from one sample in a study of shared clonotypes between healthy human individuals. Clones were read by immunoSEQ multiplex PCR, and TCRdb kept only the in-frame ones, dropping some. The repertoire consists of roughly 2.2 million clones, with approximately 95% occurring once and the leading ten covering 0.39%. The sequencing input was naive CD4+ T cells from PBMCs. These receptors all stem from a man aged 18 to 29 in good health. Some clones in this sample may be carry-over from other donors' samples. The CDR3 runs from the conserved cysteine through the conserved F or W. The order of the fields is V gene, D gene, clone size, J gene, CDR3 protein, CDR3 DNA. D genes are given only for firm matches. Expanded clones are given a class, and other clones once, few, many or no size at all.

>TRBV6-5|NA|NA|TRBJ2-7
CASSQQRTFREQYF
TGTGCCAGCAGTCAACAACGAACCTTTCGCGAGCAGTACTTC
>TRBV7-3|NA|NA|TRBJ2-1
CASSLGRPAGHEQFF
TGTGCCAGCAGCTTAGGGCGGCCCGCGGGGCATGAGCAGTTCTTC
>TRBV5-6|NA|NA|TRBJ1-2
CASSLEQTNYGYTF
TGTGCCAGCAGCTTGGAACAGACAAACTATGGCTACACCTTC
>TRBV2|NA|NA|TRBJ1-1
CASSEGAQVGAFF
TGTGCCAGCAGTGAAGGGGCCCAAGTAGGGGCTTTCTTT
>TRBV11-3|TRBD1|NA|TRBJ2-7
CASSAGTGLWYEQYF
TGTGCCAGCAGCGCCGGGACAGGGCTGTGGTACGAGCAGTACTTC
>TRBV11-1|NA|NA|TRBJ1-1
CASSKRTETEAFF
TGTGCCAGCAGCAAAAGGACAGAAACTGAAGCTTTCTTT
>TRBV6-5|NA|NA|TRBJ2-7
CASSYVGHLPPQYF
TGTGCCAGCAGTTACGTGGGACATCTCCCACCCCAGTACTTC
>TRBV5-1|NA|once|TRBJ2-3
CASRILSGLGDTQYF
TGCGCCAGCCGAATCCTCAGCGGCCTCGGGGATACGCAGTATTTT
>TRBV14|TRBD2|NA|TRBJ2-5
CASRPSGSETQYF
TGTGCCAGCAGGCCTAGCGGGAGCGAGACCCAGTACTTC
>TRBV5-1|NA|NA|TRBJ2-4
CASSLSGEGSKNIQYF
TGCGCCAGCAGCTTGTCTGGTGAGGGGAGCAAAAACATTCAGTACTTC
>TRBV29-1|TRBD2|NA|TRBJ2-7
CSVDAGLAGYEQYF
TGCAGCGTAGACGCGGGACTAGCGGGCTACGAGCAGTACTTC
>TRBV5-6|NA|NA|TRBJ1-1
CASSSRGFTEAFF
TGTGCCAGCAGCTCCCGGGGGTTCACTGAAGCTTTCTTT
>TRBV5-1|NA|NA|TRBJ2-7
CASSGGAGHYEQYF
TGCGCCAGCAGCGGTGGGGCAGGGCACTACGAGCAGTACTTC
>TRBV7-3|TRBD2|NA|TRBJ2-1
CASSRPSGSVVVGQFF
TGTGCCAGCAGCCGGCCTAGCGGGAGTGTTGTAGTCGGGCAGTTCTTC
>TRBV5-1|NA|once|TRBJ2-7
CASSTGHPRDEQYF
TGCGCCAGCAGCACCGGACACCCCCGGGACGAGCAGTACTTC
>TRBV18|TRBD1|NA|TRBJ2-7
CASSPRTGQGRYEQYF
TGTGCCAGCTCACCGAGGACGGGACAGGGTCGCTACGAGCAGTACTTC
>TRBV7-3|NA|NA|TRBJ2-7
CASSFRINEQYF
TGTGCCAGCAGCTTTAGGATAAACGAGCAGTACTTC
>TRBV7-9|NA|NA|TRBJ2-4
CASSLVPGAKNIQYF
TGTGCCAGCAGCTTAGTCCCCGGAGCCAAAAACATTCAGTACTTC
>TRBV5-1|TRBD2|NA|TRBJ2-3
CASSLGLAGDTQYF
TGCGCCAGCAGCTTGGGACTAGCTGGAGATACGCAGTATTTT
>TRBV28|NA|NA|TRBJ2-3
CASSTPDADTQYF
TGTGCCAGCAGTACCCCGGACGCAGATACGCAGTATTTT
>TRBV6-1|TRBD2|NA|TRBJ2-1
CASALAGSYYNEQFF
TGTGCCAGCGCCCTAGCGGGATCGTATTACAATGAGCAGTTCTTC
>TRBV27|TRBD2|once|TRBJ2-7
CASSLYFRGGGEQYF
TGTGCCAGCAGTTTATATTTTCGGGGGGGCGGCGAGCAGTACTTC
>TRBV21-1|NA|NA|TRBJ1-2
CASSKAGQGRSGYTF
TGTGCCAGCAGCAAAGCCGGGCAGGGACGGAGTGGCTACACCTTC